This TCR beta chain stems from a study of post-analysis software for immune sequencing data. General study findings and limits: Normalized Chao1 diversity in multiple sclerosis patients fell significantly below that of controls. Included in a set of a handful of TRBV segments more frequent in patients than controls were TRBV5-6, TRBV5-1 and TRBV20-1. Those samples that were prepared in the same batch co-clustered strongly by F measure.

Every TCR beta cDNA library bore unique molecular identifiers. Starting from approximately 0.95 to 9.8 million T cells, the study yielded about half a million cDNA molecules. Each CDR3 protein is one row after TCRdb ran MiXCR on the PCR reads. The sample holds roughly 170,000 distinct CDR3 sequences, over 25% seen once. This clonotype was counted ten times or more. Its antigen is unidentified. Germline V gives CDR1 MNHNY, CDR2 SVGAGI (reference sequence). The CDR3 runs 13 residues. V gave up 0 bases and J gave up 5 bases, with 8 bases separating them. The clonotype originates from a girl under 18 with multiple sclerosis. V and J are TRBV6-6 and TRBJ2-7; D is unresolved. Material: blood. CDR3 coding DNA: TGTGCCAGCAGTTACTCGTGGGTGGACGAGCAGTACTTC. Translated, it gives CASSYSWVDEQYF.